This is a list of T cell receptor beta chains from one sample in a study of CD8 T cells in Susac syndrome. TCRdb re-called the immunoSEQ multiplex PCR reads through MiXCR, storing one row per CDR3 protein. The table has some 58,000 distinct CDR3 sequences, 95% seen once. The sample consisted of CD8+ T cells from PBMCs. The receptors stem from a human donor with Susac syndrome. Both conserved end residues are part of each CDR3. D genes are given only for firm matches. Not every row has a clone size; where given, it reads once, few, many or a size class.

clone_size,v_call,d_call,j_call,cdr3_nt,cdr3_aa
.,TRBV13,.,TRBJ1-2,TGTGCCAGCAGCTTAGGACGGGTCGACGGCTACACCTTC,CASSLGRVDGYTF
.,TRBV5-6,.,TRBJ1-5,TGTGCCAGCAGCCAAGGGGGTAGCCCCAATCAGCCCCAGCATTTT,CASSQGGSPNQPQHF
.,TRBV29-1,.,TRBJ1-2,TGCAGCGTCGGAGGATCGGGGGGCTATGGCTACACCTTC,CSVGGSGGYGYTF
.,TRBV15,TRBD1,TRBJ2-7,TGTGCCACCAGCACCCTAGGGACAGACTACGAGCAGTACTTC,CATSTLGTDYEQYF
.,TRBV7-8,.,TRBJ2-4,TGTGCCAGCAGCAAGACAGGCCCGGGGGAGCTAGCCAAAAACATTCAGTACTTC,CASSKTGPGELAKNIQYF
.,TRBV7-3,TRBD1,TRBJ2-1,TGTGCCAGCAGCCGCCAAGGGGGCTTATACAATGAGCAGTTCTTC,CASSRQGGLYNEQFF
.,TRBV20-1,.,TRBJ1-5,TGCAGTGCTAGTTCAGGGACGACCTATAGCAATCAGCCCCAGCATTTT,CSASSGTTYSNQPQHF
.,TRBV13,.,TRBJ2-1,TGTGCCAGCAGCGACTATGGCGGGGGCCACAATGAGCAGTTCTTC,CASSDYGGGHNEQFF
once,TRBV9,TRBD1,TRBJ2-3,TGTGCCAGCAGCGTTTCCGGGACAGGGCAGTATTTT,CASSVSGTGQYF
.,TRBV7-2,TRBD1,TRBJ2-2,TGTGCCAGCAGCCCTTGGACAGGGGATCTCACCGGGGAGCTGTTTTTT,CASSPWTGDLTGELFF
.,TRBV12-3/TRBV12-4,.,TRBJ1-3,TGTGCCAGCAGAAAACGGGACAACTCTGGAAACACCATATATTTT,CASRKRDNSGNTIYF
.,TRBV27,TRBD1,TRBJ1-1,TGTGCCAGCAGTATAGGACAGGGGGGCGCTGAAGCTTTCTTT,CASSIGQGGAEAFF
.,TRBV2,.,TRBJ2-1,TGTGCCAGCAGGGGGGCCTACAATGAGCAGTTCTTC,CASRGAYNEQFF
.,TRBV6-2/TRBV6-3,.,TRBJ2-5,TGTGCCAGCAGTTACCCCCCTGAGACCCAGTACTTC,CASSYPPETQYF
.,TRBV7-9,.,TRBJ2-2,TGTGCCAGCAGCCAGGGCTACACCGGGGAGCTGTTTTTT,CASSQGYTGELFF
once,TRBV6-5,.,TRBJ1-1,TGTGCCAGCAGTTACTCGCGGGGGGAGGACACTGAAGCTTTCTTT,CASSYSRGEDTEAFF
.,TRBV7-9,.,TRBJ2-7,TGTGCCAGCAGCCTAAGGCTGGGGATGTCGGGATACGAGCAGTACTTC,CASSLRLGMSGYEQYF
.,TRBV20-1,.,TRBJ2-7,TGCAGTGCTAAATCTCAGGTCTACGAGCAGTACTTC,CSAKSQVYEQYF
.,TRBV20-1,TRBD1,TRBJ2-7,TGCAGTGCTGCTGACTGGGACAGGGCCTACGAGCAGTACTTC,CSAADWDRAYEQYF
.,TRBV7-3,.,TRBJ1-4,TGTGCCAGCAGCCGCGTTAACATCTGGGAAAAACTGTTTTTT,CASSRVNIWEKLFF
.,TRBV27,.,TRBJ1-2,TGTGCCAGCAGTTTCGGGTTGGGCTACACCTTC,CASSFGLGYTF
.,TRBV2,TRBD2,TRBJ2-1,TGTGCCAGCAGGAGACTAGCAACCTACAATGAGCAGTTCTTC,CASRRLATYNEQFF
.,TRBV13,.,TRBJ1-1,TGTGCCAGCAGCTCCAGGGAATGGTACACTGAAGCTTTCTTT,CASSSREWYTEAFF
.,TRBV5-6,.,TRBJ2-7,TGTGCCAGCAGCCCAGGGGTAACCTACGAGCAGTACTTC,CASSPGVTYEQYF
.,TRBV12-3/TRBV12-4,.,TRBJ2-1,TGTGCCAGCAGCTCCGGGACCATATCTTGGAATGAGCAGTTCTTC,CASSSGTISWNEQFF
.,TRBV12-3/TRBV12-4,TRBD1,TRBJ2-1,TGTGCCAGCAGTTTAGTTGATGACAGGGGAAGCTCCTACAATGAGCAGTTCTTC,CASSLVDDRGSSYNEQFF
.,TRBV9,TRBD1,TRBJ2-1,TGTGCCAGCAGCGCCCGGGACAGTTACAATGAGCAGTTCTTC,CASSARDSYNEQFF
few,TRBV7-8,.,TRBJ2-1,TGTGCCAGCAGCTTAGAGGGGAACAATGAGCAGTTCTTC,CASSLEGNNEQFF
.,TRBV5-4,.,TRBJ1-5,TGTGCCAGCAGCTTGGCCCCTGGGGAGCCCCAGCATTTT,CASSLAPGEPQHF
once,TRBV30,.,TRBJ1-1,TGTGCCTGGAGGGAGGGAGTCGGGGTTACTGAAGCTTTCTTT,CAWREGVGVTEAFF
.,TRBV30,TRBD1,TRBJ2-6,TGTGCCTGGAGAGGGGGACAGTCTGGGGCCAACGTCCTGACTTTC,CAWRGGQSGANVLTF
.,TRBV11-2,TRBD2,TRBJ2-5,TGTGCCAGCAGCTTAGTTAGCGGGGGTGGGGAGACCCAGTACTTC,CASSLVSGGGETQYF
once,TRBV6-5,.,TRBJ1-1,TGTGCCAGCAGTTACTCGGGCAGTGAAGCTTTCTTT,CASSYSGSEAFF
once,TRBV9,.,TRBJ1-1,TGTGCCAGCAGCCTAGGGGACAACATCCTTGAAGCTTTCTTT,CASSLGDNILEAFF
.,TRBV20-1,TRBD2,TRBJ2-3,TGCAGTTCCCTCGCAGCGGGGGGGCCCCCAGATACGCAGTATTTT,CSSLAAGGPPDTQYF
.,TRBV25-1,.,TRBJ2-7,TGTGCCAGCAGTGAAGTAGGATTCTCCTACGAGCAGTACTTC,CASSEVGFSYEQYF
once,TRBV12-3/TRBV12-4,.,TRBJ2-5,TGTGCCAGCACCGACTTAAATGGGGCCCAGTACTTC,CASTDLNGAQYF
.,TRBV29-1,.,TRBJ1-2,TGCAGCGTGTCGGAAGACAGCTACTATGGCTACACCTTC,CSVSEDSYYGYTF
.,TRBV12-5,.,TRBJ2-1,TGTGCTAGTGGTTTGGGAGGGCGGTCTGACAATGAGCAGTTCTTC,CASGLGGRSDNEQFF
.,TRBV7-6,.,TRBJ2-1,TGTGCCAGCAGCCCCCCGGACTCCTACAATGAGCAGTTCTTC,CASSPPDSYNEQFF